This T cell receptor beta chain came from a study of blood T cell repertoires in COVID-19. Overall study: The United States, Italy and Spain provided the acute and convalescent COVID-19 samples. T cells, B-cell-depleted T cells, or PBMCs supplied cDNA or gDNA.

The Seattle patients, enrolled during active infection, were followed longitudinally. Trimming took 5 bases from V and 2 from J; bases not matched to a gene: 7. There are 15 residues in the CDR3. Germline CDR1 reads LGHDT; CDR2 reads YNNKEL (reference sequence). In the study's own analysis: Estimates of nucleated cell counts were drawn from the amplification of reference gene primers. Some clones are missing from TCRdb's copy, which holds only in-frame ones; the method was immunoSEQ multiplex PCR. V and J calls and clone size come straight from that table; D and trimming were deduced from the DNA. The sample includes roughly 200,000 clones, roughly 81% seen only once; the top ten take about 10%.

This sequence originates from a woman between 40 and 50 years old with COVID-19, enrolled during active disease. Material: peripheral blood. The chain couples TRBV3-1 (or the pseudogene TRBV3-2) to TRBJ2-3; 7 bases are a match to TRBD2. CDR3 sequence (DNA): TGTGCCAGCAGCTTTAGGCGGGGGTACACAGATACGCAGTATTTT. Amino acids: CASSFRRGYTDTQYF.